This TCR beta chain was found in a study of T-cell memory formation after mild COVID-19 (dated by TCRdb to 2020 to 2023). Background for the entire study: Most TCR sequence clusters were specific to one of the two donors. T-cell clones expanding and contracting after mild COVID-19 in two donors were tracked by longitudinal TCRalpha and TCRbeta repertoire sequencing. The cohort was made up of two young adult volunteers, one female and one male, who were previously healthy.

Study-wide findings and limitations: The study covered only a couple of mild cases, and larger cohorts including severe cases with pre-infection samples were considered necessary. Clones that contracted from day 15 to 85 showed balanced CD4/CD8 phenotypes, whereas a second wave of clones that expanded from day 15 to 37 leaned towards CD4+. Some responding clones were detected in pre-infection memory, which suggested that pre-existing cross-reactive memory T cells had joined the SARS-CoV-2 response. SARS-CoV-2 specificity was not confirmed for the second-wave clones peaking on day 37. Contracting CD4+ clones were found mainly in CM and EM memory subsets, while CD8+ clones were enriched in EMRA.

Ficoll-Paque density gradient centrifugation was the method used to isolate PBMCs. CDR1 SNHLY and CDR2 FYNNEI were looked up in the germline V gene. Trimmed from V: 7 bases; trimmed from J: 7 bases; junction bases lacking a gene match: 9. From the cysteine up to the phenylalanine, the CDR3 has a length of 14 residues. The entry retains the CDR3 DNA only, 42 bases that are in frame from base 1. The instrument given in TCRdb is Illumina NovaSeq 6000. TCRalpha and TCRbeta cDNA libraries were built by 5'RACE with constant-segment primers, adding sample barcodes and unique molecular identifiers. RNA was extracted from every sample with Trizol reagent. Library amplification was performed in two PCR steps, and a second sample barcode and Illumina TruSeq adapters were introduced in the second step. Libraries were sequenced on an Illumina NovaSeq with 2 x 150 bp paired-end reads. The authors processed their data as follows. With migec v1.2.7, reads were demultiplexed and then collapsed into UMI-guided consensus sequences. Using mixcr v2.1.11, the UMI consensuses were aligned to TRA and TRB V and J templates and assembled into clonotypes. A clonotype was counted as expanded or contracted only when both edgeR and NoisET called the clonotype significant, with the noise models trained on biological replicates. For edgeR calls, the thresholds were a false discovery rate-adjusted p below 0.01 and a log2 fold-change of 1. As an exploratory analysis of dynamics, max-normalized trajectories of the 1000 most abundant clonotypes were examined with PCA combined with hierarchical clustering. The CD4 or CD8 phenotype of responding clones was assigned using the separately sequenced CD4+ and CD8+ repertoires. TCRdb trimmed the raw reads at Q25, called clones with MiXCR and kept productive beta chains. Rows with one shared CDR3 protein collapse into an entry with the most common genes and DNA. TCRdb's processing, not the authors' own work, is the source of the V and J calls. This sample holds 150,000 to 200,000 distinct CDR3 sequences; more than 9% were observed only once. The ten largest clones add up to roughly 3.8% of the sample.

Only a few counts were recorded for this clonotype. Its antigen is unknown. Per-base quality was not reported, and no clone a single base away is much larger than it. The TCR comes from a man between 18 and 29 years old who had mild COVID-19 (a few samples of this study predate the infection). The sample titles of this study are shuffled in the database, so cell type and time point are left out; the donor was told from shared clones. The sample consisted of PBMCs or a T cell subset sorted from them (not recorded which). Here the chain combines TRBV2 and TRBJ2-1; TRBD2 matches 8 bases in the middle. The nucleotide sequence is given as TGTGCCAGCATGGGGTGGACGGGGGGGAATGAGCAGTTCTTC. This encodes CASMGWTGGNEQFF.